The 18 T cell receptor beta chains listed next were all sequenced from one sample in a study of cytomegalovirus exposure and HLA in healthy donors. 13 Jbeta primers and 60 Vbeta primers were used for the PCR. Repertoires were generated with immunoSEQ multiplex PCR, while TCRdb's copy carries only in-frame clones and drops some. This sample has approximately 220,000 clones, with roughly 80% found just once. Sample: PBMCs. The receptors were sampled from a man aged 30 to 39 in good health and CMV-seronegative.

Turning to this clone: Relative to the germline gene, one junction end is altered; a read error may explain this. The chain combines TRBV19 with TRBJ1-1; D unresolved. This CDR3 has 11 amino acids. The germline V gene has CDR1 LNHDA and CDR2 SQIVND (reference sequence). The CDR3, as DNA: TGCGGCTCCGGGGAGAACACTGAAGCTTTCTTT. As protein: CGSGENTEAFF.

This chain connects TRBV27 to TRBJ1-1, with D possibly matching TRBD1 (6 bases). V was pared by 7 bases and J by 6 bases, with 18 bases between. Per germline, CDR1 MNHEY and CDR2 SMNVEV (reference sequence). CDR3 length: 14 amino acids. The CDR3 loop is CASTARGRGPEAFF. In DNA, the CDR3 is TGTGCCAGCACCGCCAGGGGCCGGGGCCCTGAAGCTTTCTTT.

This clone appeared a single time. V is TRBV28 and J is TRBJ1-4; D is perhaps TRBD1 (6 bases). Between the trimmed V and J ends, which lost 2 bases and 1 base, there was a span of 14 bases. The CDR3 extends over 17 amino acids. Germline V gene lookup returns CDR1 MDHEN and CDR2 SYDVKM. The CDR3 DNA sequence: TGTGCCAGCAGTTTACCCCAGGGGATGGTAACTAATGAAAAACTGTTTTTT. Amino acids: CASSLPQGMVTNEKLFF. Filled out from reference TRBV28 and TRBJ1-4, the complete variable domain reads DVKVTQSSRYLVKRTGEKVFLECVQDMDHENMFWYRQDPGLGLRLIYFSYDVKMKEKGDIPEGYSVSREKKERFSLILESASTNQTSMYLCASSLPQGMVTNEKLFFGSGTQLSVL.

The V and J genes are TRBV7-9 and TRBJ1-2, with 8 bases identical to TRBD1. Germline CDR1 is SEHNR and CDR2 is FQNEAQ (reference sequence). The CDR3 consists of 14 residues. The V and J ends lost 4 bases and 4 bases, in that order; junction bases with no gene match: 5. The CDR3 protein is CASSWDRSIYGYTF. The CDR3 nucleotides are TGTGCCAGCAGCTGGGACAGGAGCATCTATGGCTACACCTTC.

V and J are TRBV9 and TRBJ1-5; 7 bases agree with TRBD1. Trimming at V came to 2 bases and at J to 3 bases, leaving 5 bases not matched to a gene. The CDR3 spans 15 residues. CDR1 is SGDLS and CDR2 is YYNGEE in the germline V gene. This chain's CDR3 is CASSVGTALNQPQHF. The CDR3 DNA follows: TGTGCCAGCAGCGTCGGGACAGCGCTCAATCAGCCCCAGCATTTT.

The chain links TRBV2 to TRBJ1-5; a possible D gene is TRBD1 (5 bases). The CDR3 length is 15 residues. Germline CDR1 is SNHLY and CDR2 is FYNNEI. V was shortened by 4 bases and J by 1 base, with 11 bases between the two germline ends. CDR3 protein: CASSVGRVSNQPQHF. CDR3 nucleotides: TGTGCCAGCAGTGTGGGCAGGGTAAGCAATCAGCCCCAGCATTTT.

V gene TRBV18 combines with J gene TRBJ2-7, with TRBD2 identical over 8 bases. The CDR3 spans 14 residues. J was trimmed by 5 bases and V by 3 bases; bases with no gene match: 6. Per germline, CDR1 KGHSH and CDR2 LQKENI. CDR3 loop: CASSPAGGSNEQYF. In DNA, the CDR3 is TGTGCCAGCTCACCGGCGGGGGGATCGAACGAGCAGTACTTC.

Only one count was recorded for this clone. This chain uses TRBV4-1 with TRBJ2-3; 13 bases line up with TRBD2. Trimming cost V 4 bases and J 2 bases; bases outside gene matches: 9. The CDR3 runs 18 residues. Germline V CDR1 and CDR2: MGHRA, YSYEKL. The CDR3 region has the DNA TGCGCCAGCAGCCCTCGAGGACTAGCGGGGGCCCCCACAGATACGCAGTATTTT. It translates to CASSPRGLAGAPTDTQYF.

This clone has only one observation. The V gene is TRBV6-5, the J gene TRBJ2-5; a weak D match, TRBD1 (6 bases). CDR1 is MNHEY and CDR2 is SVGAGI in the germline V gene. Trimming took off 8 bases at V and 3 bases at J, with 10 bases between the two ends. The CDR3 has 12 residues. CDR3 bases: TGTGCCAGCGGGGGCGCTAAAGAGACCCAGTACTTC. This sequence encodes CASGGAKETQYF.

The table lists this clone with a few counts. The sample contains more than one DNA sequence encoding this CDR3. The chain uses TRBV20-1 and TRBJ2-5, with D unclear. The DNA end is a closer match to TRBJ2-7, so the J assignment may be wrong. The CDR3 is made up of 11 amino acids. From germline, CDR1 is DFQATT and CDR2 SNEGSKA (reference sequence). CDR3 bases: TGCAGTGCTAGAGGAGGCTACGAGCAGTACTTC. Translating it yields CSARGGYEQYF.

The chain carries TRBV6-1 and TRBJ1-3; D gene unclear. Trimming stripped 8 bases from V and 0 bases from J, with 14 bases between. The CDR3 totals 15 residues. Germline CDR1 reads MNHNS; CDR2 reads SASEGT. The CDR3 DNA follows: TGTGCCAGCCAGAACCTAGTTCTCTCTGGAAACACCATATATTTT. Protein: CASQNLVLSGNTIYF.

CDR3 sequence reads: CARSLLPSSPLHF. In DNA form, the CDR3 reads TGTGCCAGAAGCTTGCTACCAAGTTCACCCCTCCACTTT. The rearrangement joins TRBV5-3 to TRBJ1-6, with D uncertain. TRBV5-3 is an ORF; its function is uncertain. This CDR3 comprises 13 residues. V was pared by 1 base and J by 9 bases, with 8 bases between.

The chain employs TRBV11-3 and TRBJ2-1; the match to TRBD1 covers 9 bases. Looked up from germline, CDR1 is SGHNT and CDR2 is YENEEA. After removal of 5 bases from V and 4 bases from J, the junction contained 9 bases not matched to a gene. The CDR3 is 16 amino acids. The CDR3 loop reads CASSLRTGAYYNEQFF. The DNA of the CDR3 is TGTGCCAGCAGCCTACGGACAGGGGCGTATTACAATGAGCAGTTCTTC.

This clone has a single count. The chain links TRBV6-5 to TRBJ1-2, with 9 bases fitting TRBD1. V shed 7 bases and J 7 bases; nucleotides not matched to a gene: 7. CDR1 and CDR2 from the germline V gene are MNHEY and SVGAGI. This CDR3 contains 13 residues. The CDR3 reads CASIDTGGSGYTF. The CDR3 DNA reads TGTGCCAGCATAGATACAGGGGGCTCTGGCTACACCTTC.

This sequence joins TRBV11-3 and TRBJ2-2, with D hard to call. Trimming shortened V by 0 bases and J by 1 base, and 3 bases separated the two germline ends. CDR3 size: 14 residues. The V gene's germline CDR1 is SGHNT and CDR2 YENEEA. This chain's CDR3 is CASSLDLNTGELFF. The CDR3 DNA follows: TGTGCCAGCAGCTTAGATCTGAACACCGGGGAGCTGTTTTTT.

The chain recombines TRBV7-2 with TRBJ1-5; D remains ambiguous. The germline CDR1 and CDR2 sequences are SGHTA and FQGNSA. Deletions cut 3 bases from V and 0 bases from J, with 9 bases between. The CDR3 sequence is 15 residues long. CDR3 DNA sequence: TGTGCCAGCAGCTTGGGCAGAAATAGCAATCAGCCCCAGCATTTT. It is translated as CASSLGRNSNQPQHF.

The chain joins TRBV15 to TRBJ2-3, with D possibly TRBD2 on 6 matching bases. V dropped 1 base and J dropped 2 bases, with 7 bases sitting between them. The CDR3 is made up of 14 amino acids. Germline loops: CDR1 LNHNV, CDR2 YYDKDF (reference sequence). The CDR3 sequence is CATSRGRDTDTQYF. The DNA for the CDR3 is TGTGCCACCAGCAGAGGGAGGGACACAGATACGCAGTATTTT.

This clone was recorded a few times. The J gene is TRBJ1-4, the V gene TRBV2; 7 positions agree with TRBD1. The CDR3 loop spans 15 amino acids. V shed 6 bases and J 7 bases; nucleotides not matched to a gene: 11. Germline CDR1 is SNHLY and CDR2 is FYNNEI. CDR3 nucleotide sequence: TGTGCCAGCAGATTCGACAGGGCAGGGGGTGAAAAACTGTTTTTT. Its protein product is CASRFDRAGGEKLFF.